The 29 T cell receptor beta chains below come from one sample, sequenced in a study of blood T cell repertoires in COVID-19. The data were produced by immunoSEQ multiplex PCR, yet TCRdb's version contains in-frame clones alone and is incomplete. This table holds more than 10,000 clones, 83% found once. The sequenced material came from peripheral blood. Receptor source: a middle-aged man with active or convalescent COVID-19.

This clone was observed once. For the CDR3, the DNA is TGCAGCGTGGGCACTAGCAGCACAGATACGCAGTATTTT. Its translation: CSVGTSSTDTQYF. The rearrangement joins TRBV29-1 to TRBJ2-3, with D possibly being TRBD2 (6 bases). Trimming removed 6 bases at V and 0 bases at J, with 10 bases between. CDR1 SQVTM and CDR2 ANQGSEA come from the germline V gene. The length of the CDR3 is 13 residues.

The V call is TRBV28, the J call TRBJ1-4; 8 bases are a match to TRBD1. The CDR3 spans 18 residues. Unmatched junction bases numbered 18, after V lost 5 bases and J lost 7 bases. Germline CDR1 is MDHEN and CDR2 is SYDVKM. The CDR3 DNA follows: TGTGCCAGCAGTCACTCCAGGGGGCTGGGGTCGATGAGTGAAAAACTGTTTTTT. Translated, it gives CASSHSRGLGSMSEKLFF.

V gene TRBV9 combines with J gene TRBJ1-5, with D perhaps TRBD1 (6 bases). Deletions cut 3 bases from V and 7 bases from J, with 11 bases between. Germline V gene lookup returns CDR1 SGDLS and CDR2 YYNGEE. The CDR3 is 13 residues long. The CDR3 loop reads CASSAAGGQPQHF. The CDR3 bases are TGTGCCAGCAGCGCGGCTGGGGGCCAGCCCCAGCATTTT.

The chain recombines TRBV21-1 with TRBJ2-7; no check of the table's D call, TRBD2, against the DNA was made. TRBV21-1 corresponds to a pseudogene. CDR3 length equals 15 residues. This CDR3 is CASSKRRGPSYEQYF. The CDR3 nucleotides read TGTGCCAGCAGCAAAAGGAGGGGACCTTCCTACGAGCAGTACTTC.

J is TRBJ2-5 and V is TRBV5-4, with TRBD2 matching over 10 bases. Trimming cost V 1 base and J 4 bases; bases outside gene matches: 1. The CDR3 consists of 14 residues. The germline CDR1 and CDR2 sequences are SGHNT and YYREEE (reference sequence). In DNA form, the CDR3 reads TGTGCCAGCAGCTTGCGACTAGCGGGAGAGACCCAGTACTTC. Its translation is CASSLRLAGETQYF.

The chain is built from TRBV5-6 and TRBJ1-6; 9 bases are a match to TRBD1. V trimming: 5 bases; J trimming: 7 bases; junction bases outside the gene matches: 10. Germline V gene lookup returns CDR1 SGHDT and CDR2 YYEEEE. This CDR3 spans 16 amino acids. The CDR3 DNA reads TGTGCCAGCAGAACGCATCCCACAGGGGGCAATTCACCCCTCCACTTT. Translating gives CASRTHPTGGNSPLHF.

In DNA form, the CDR3 reads TGTGCCTGGGGACAGGGCAAGGGTAATTCACCCCTCCACTTT. It translates to CAWGQGKGNSPLHF. This rearrangement joins TRBV30 to TRBJ1-6; 8 nucleotides agree with TRBD1. CDR1 and CDR2 (germline): GTSNPN, SVGIG (reference sequence). This CDR3 has 14 residues. V dropped 5 bases and J dropped 6; count of bases not matched to a gene: 6. The whole variable domain, filled in from reference TRBV30 and TRBJ1-6, reads SQTIHQWPATLVQPVGSPLSLECTVEGTSNPNLYWYRQAAGRGLQLLFYSVGIGQISSEVPQNLSASRPQDRQFILSSKKLLLSDSGFYLCAWGQGKGNSPLHFGNGTRLTVT.

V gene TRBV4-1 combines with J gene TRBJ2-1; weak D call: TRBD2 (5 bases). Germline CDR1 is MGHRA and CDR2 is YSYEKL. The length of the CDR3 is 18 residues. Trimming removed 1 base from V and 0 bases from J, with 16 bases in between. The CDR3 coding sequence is TGCGCCAGCAGCCAAGGGCTAGTGCGGGTGAGCTCCTACAATGAGCAGTTCTTC. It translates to CASSQGLVRVSSYNEQFF.

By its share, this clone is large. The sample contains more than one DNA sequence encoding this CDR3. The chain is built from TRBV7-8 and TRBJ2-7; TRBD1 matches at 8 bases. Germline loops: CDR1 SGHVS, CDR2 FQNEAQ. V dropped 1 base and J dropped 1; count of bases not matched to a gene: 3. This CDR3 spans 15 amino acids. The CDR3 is CASSLGQGPSYEQYF. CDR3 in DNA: TGTGCCAGCAGCTTAGGACAGGGGCCTTCCTACGAGCAGTACTTC.

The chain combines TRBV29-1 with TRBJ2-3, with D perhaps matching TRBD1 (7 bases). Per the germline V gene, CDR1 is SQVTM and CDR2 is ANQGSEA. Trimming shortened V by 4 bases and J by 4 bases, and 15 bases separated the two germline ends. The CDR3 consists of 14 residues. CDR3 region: CSVVRLGGADTQYF. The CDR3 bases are TGCAGCGTTGTGAGACTAGGGGGCGCAGATACGCAGTATTTT.

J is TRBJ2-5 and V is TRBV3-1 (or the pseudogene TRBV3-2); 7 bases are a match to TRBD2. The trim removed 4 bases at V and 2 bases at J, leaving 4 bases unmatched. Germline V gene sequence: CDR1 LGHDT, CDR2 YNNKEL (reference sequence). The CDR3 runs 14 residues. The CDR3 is CASSLGLGQETQYF. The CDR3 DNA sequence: TGTGCCAGCAGCCTCGGACTAGGACAAGAGACCCAGTACTTC.

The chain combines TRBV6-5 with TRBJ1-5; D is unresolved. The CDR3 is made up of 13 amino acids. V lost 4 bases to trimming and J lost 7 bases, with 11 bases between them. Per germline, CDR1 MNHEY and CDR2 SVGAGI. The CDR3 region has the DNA TGTGCCAGCAGTTCCCGTCCCAGGCAGCCCCAGCATTTT. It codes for CASSSRPRQPQHF.

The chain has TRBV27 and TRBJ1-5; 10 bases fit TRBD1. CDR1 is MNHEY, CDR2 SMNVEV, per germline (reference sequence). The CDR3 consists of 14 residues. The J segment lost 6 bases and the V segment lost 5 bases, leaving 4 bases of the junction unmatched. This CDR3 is CASSPRQGAQPQHF. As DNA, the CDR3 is TGTGCCAGCAGTCCACGACAGGGGGCTCAGCCCCAGCATTTT.

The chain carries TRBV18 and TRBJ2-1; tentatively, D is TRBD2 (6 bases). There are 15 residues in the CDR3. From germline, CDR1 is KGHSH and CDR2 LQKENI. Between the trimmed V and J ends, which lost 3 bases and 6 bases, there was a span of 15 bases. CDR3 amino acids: CASSPGLVGSNEQFF. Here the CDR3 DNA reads TGTGCCAGCTCACCGGGACTGGTCGGGTCCAATGAGCAGTTCTTC.

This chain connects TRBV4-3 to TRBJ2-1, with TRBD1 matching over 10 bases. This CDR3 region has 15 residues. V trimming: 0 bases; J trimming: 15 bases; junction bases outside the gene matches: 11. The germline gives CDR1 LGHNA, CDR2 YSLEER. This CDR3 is CASSQDRQGAKVLFF. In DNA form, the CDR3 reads TGCGCCAGCAGCCAAGATAGACAGGGGGCAAAAGTCCTGTTCTTC.

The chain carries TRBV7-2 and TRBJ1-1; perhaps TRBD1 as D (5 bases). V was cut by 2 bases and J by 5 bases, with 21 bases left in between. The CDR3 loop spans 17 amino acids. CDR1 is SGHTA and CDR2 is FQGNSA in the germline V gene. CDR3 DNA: TGTGCCAGCAGCTTATCCCACGGGGGGTCTCGCGGGACTGAAGCTTTCTTT. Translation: CASSLSHGGSRGTEAFF.

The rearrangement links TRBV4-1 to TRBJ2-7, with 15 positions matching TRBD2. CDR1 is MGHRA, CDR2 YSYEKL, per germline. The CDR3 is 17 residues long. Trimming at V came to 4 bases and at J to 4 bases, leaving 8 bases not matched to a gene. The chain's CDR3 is CASSPTPGTSGRYEQYF. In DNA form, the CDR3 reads TGCGCCAGCAGCCCCACCCCAGGGACTAGCGGGAGGTACGAGCAGTACTTC.

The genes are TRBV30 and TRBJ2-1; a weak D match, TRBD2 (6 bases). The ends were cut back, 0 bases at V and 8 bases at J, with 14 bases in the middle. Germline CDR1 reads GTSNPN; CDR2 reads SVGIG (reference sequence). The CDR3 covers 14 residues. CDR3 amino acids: CAWSVGRDLDEQFF. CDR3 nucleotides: TGTGCCTGGAGTGTAGGGCGGGACTTAGATGAGCAGTTCTTC.

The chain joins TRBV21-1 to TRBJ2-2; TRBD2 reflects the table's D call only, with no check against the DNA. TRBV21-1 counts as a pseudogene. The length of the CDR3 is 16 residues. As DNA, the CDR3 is TGTGCCAGCAGCATTGTTCCTAGCGGGATCCCCGGGGAGCTGTTTTTT. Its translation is CASSIVPSGIPGELFF.

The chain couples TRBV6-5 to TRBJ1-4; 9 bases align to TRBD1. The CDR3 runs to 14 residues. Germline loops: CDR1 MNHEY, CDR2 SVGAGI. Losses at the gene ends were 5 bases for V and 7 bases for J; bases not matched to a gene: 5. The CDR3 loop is CASSPRTGVEKLFF. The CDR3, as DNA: TGTGCCAGCAGTCCCCGGACAGGGGTTGAAAAACTGTTTTTT.

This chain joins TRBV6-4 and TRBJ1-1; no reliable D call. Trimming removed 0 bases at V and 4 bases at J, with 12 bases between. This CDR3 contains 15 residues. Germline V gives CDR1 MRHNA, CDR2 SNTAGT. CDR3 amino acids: CASSDSRVRGTEAFF. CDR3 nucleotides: TGTGCCAGCAGTGACTCGAGGGTTCGGGGCACTGAAGCTTTCTTT.

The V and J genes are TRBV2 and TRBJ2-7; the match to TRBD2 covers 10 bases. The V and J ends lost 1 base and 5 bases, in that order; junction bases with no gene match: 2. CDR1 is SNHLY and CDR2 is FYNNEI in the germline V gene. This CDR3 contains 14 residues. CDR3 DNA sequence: TGTGCCAGCAGTGAAGGAGCGGGGGGGAACGAGCAGTACTTC. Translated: CASSEGAGGNEQYF.

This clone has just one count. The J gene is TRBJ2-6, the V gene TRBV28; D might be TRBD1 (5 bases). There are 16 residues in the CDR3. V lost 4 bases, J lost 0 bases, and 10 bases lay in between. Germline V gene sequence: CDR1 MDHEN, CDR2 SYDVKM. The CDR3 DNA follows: TGTGCCAGCAGTTCGCAGGGTCCCTCTGGGGCCAACGTCCTGACTTTC. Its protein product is CASSSQGPSGANVLTF. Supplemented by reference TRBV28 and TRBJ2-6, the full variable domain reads DVKVTQSSRYLVKRTGEKVFLECVQDMDHENMFWYRQDPGLGLRLIYFSYDVKMKEKGDIPEGYSVSREKKERFSLILESASTNQTSMYLCASSSQGPSGANVLTFGAGSRLTVL.

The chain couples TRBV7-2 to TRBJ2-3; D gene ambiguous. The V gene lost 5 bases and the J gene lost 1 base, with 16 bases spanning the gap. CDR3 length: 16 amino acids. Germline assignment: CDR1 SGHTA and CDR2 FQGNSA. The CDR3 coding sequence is TGTGCCAGCAGCCTTAATTCCGGGTTCGGCACAGATACGCAGTATTTT. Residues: CASSLNSGFGTDTQYF.

The CDR3 reads CASSGDRGWGKLFF. The CDR3 region has the DNA TGTGCCAGCAGTGGGGACAGGGGATGGGGAAAACTGTTTTTT. This chain uses TRBV2 with TRBJ1-4; the match to TRBD1 covers 10 bases. V lost 4 bases to trimming and J lost 10 bases; unmatched junction nucleotides: 6. Germline CDR1 SNHLY, CDR2 FYNNEI. CDR3 length: 14 amino acids.

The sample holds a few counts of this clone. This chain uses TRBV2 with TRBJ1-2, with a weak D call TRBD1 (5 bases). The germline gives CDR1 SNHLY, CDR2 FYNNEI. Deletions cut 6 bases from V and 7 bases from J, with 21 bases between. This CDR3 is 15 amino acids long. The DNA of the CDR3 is TGTGCCAGCAGCAATAACGACCAGGGCTTTCGTGGCTACACCTTC. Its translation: CASSNNDQGFRGYTF.

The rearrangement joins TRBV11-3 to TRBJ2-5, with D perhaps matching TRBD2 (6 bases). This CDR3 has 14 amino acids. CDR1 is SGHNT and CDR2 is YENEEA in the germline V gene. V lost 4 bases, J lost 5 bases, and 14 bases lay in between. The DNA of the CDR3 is TGTGCCAGCAGCTCCGAACTAGCCCCGGAGACCCAGTACTTC. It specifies CASSSELAPETQYF.

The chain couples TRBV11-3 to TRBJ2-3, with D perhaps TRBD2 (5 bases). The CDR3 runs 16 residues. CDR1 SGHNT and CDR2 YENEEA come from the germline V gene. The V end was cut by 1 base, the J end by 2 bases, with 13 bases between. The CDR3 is CASSLVGLVFTDTQYF. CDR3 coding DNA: TGTGCCAGCAGCTTAGTAGGACTTGTCTTCACAGATACGCAGTATTTT.

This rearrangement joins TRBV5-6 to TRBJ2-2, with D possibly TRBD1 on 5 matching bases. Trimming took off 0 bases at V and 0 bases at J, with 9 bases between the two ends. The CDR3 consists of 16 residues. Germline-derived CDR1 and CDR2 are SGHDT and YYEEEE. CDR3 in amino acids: CASSLGGRANTGELFF. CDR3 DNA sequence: TGTGCCAGCAGCTTGGGGGGCCGCGCGAACACCGGGGAGCTGTTTTTT.